A selection of T cell receptor beta chains follows, all from one sample in a study of shared clonotypes between healthy human individuals. Repertoires were generated with immunoSEQ multiplex PCR, while TCRdb's copy carries only in-frame clones and drops some. In the table there are about 1.5 million clones, around 98% of which are singletons. Sequencing was performed on naive CD4+ T cells sorted from blood. These receptors were taken from a man aged 25 to 40 in good health. Each CDR3 is given with its conserved first and last residue. The D gene is left open where the match is weak. Clone size appears in some rows only: once, few, many, or a class for an expanded clone.

abundance | j_gene | d_gene | v_gene | CDR3nt | CDR3aa
few | TRBJ1-2 | NA | TRBV28 | TGTGCCAGCAGTCCCCGACGGTCCCACTATGGCTACACCTTC | CASSPRRSHYGYTF
NA | TRBJ2-7 | NA | TRBV30 | TGTGCCTGGTGCCTTGGAGGGGCCGAGCAGTACTTC | CAWCLGGAEQYF
NA | TRBJ1-1 | NA | TRBV7-6 | TGTGCCAGCAGCCAATACCCGACAGGAGGGAACACTGAAGCTTTCTTT | CASSQYPTGGNTEAFF
NA | TRBJ2-7 | TRBD2 | TRBV9 | TGTGCCAGCAGCCTCCAAGCGGGAGGGCCCGACGAGCAGTACTTC | CASSLQAGGPDEQYF
once | TRBJ2-1 | TRBD1 | TRBV29-1 | TGCAGCGTTGAAGATGCAGGGGGCAGGCCGGAGTTCTTC | CSVEDAGGRPEFF
NA | TRBJ2-7 | TRBD2 | TRBV2 | TGTGCCAGCTTTAGAAGCCTAGCGGATTACGAGCAGTACTTC | CASFRSLADYEQYF
NA | TRBJ2-1 | NA | TRBV5-1 | TGCGCCAGCAGCTTTTCCGGGACTGAGCAGTTCTTC | CASSFSGTEQFF
NA | TRBJ1-1 | NA | TRBV9 | TGTGCCAGCAGCGTAGGAGGCAGGGTGGAAAAAACTGAAGCTTTCTTT | CASSVGGRVEKTEAFF
NA | TRBJ2-1 | TRBD2 | TRBV29-1 | TGCAGCGTTGAAGGGGATCCGGGACTAGCGGGAGGGCTTTGGTATGAGCAGTTCTTC | CSVEGDPGLAGGLWYEQFF
NA | TRBJ1-1 | NA | TRBV5-5 | TGTGCCAGCAGCTTGGTCGGCGGGAACACTGAAGCTTTCTTT | CASSLVGGNTEAFF